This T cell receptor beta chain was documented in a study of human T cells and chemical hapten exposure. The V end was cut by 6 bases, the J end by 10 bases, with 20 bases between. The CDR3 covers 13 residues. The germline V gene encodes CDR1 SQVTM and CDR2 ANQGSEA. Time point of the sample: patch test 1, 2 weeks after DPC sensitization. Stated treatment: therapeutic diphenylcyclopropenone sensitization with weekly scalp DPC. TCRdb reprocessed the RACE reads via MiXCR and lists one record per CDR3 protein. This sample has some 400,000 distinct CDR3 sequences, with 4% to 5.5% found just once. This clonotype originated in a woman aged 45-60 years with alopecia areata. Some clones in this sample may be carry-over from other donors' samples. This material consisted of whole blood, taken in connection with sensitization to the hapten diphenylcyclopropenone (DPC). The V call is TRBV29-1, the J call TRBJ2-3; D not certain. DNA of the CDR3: TGCAGCGTACTTACTGAACCCGCTGGGGCGCAGTATTTT. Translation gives CSVLTEPAGAQYF.